This record concerns one TCR beta chain sequence. The method was immunoSEQ multiplex PCR; TCRdb's version includes in-frame clones alone and lacks a portion of them. The sample has some 49,000 clones; roughly 87% are singletons. This record belongs to a study of PD-L1 blockade in urothelial cancer. Germline CDR1 SGHKS, CDR2 YYEKEE (reference sequence). The CDR3 contains 15 residues. V lost 4 bases to trimming and J lost 5 bases, with 18 bases between them. This sequence originates from a man in his fifties or sixties with urothelial cancer. The specimen comprised PBMCs, sampled around atezolizumab (anti-PD-L1) treatment. This rearrangement joins TRBV5-5 to TRBJ1-1, with no clear D. The CDR3 protein is CASSARLQWETEAFF. The CDR3 DNA reads TGTGCCAGCAGCGCCCGACTGCAGTGGGAGACTGAAGCTTTCTTT.